This entry lists 17 T cell receptor beta chains sequenced from one sample in a study of OX40 agonist ivuxolimab in advanced cancers. Generated by immunoSEQ multiplex PCR, the TCRdb table keeps only in-frame clones and is missing some. The sample has over 95,000 clones, roughly 90% seen once. Sequencing was performed on CD4+ or CD8+ T cells sorted from blood, taken in a trial of the OX40 agonist ivuxolimab. Source of these receptors: an adult with an advanced solid tumor such as melanoma, head and neck, liver or kidney cancer.

The chain links TRBV5-6 to TRBJ1-1; tentative D call: TRBD1 (5 bases). The CDR3 consists of 16 residues. With 0 bases removed from V and 0 bases from J, the gap between germline ends came to 12 bases. Germline V lookup: CDR1 SGHDT, CDR2 YYEEEE. The CDR3 reads CASSLGSQVMNTEAFF. CDR3 bases: TGTGCCAGCAGCTTGGGGTCACAGGTAATGAACACTGAAGCTTTCTTT.

This rearrangement joins TRBV7-2 to TRBJ2-5, with 11 bases fitting TRBD2. The CDR3 is made up of 16 amino acids. Germline loops: CDR1 SGHTA, CDR2 FQGNSA. The J segment lost 0 bases and the V segment lost 4 bases, leaving 4 bases of the junction unmatched. The CDR3 DNA follows: TGTGCCAGCAGCTCCCTAGCGGGGGGCTACCAAGAGACCCAGTACTTC. Protein: CASSSLAGGYQETQYF.

DNA for the CDR3: TGTGCCAGCAGTACCTACACTACCTCCTACGAGCAGTACTTC. Encoded protein: CASSTYTTSYEQYF. The V and J genes are TRBV25-1 and TRBJ2-7; no firm D call. This CDR3 contains 14 residues. Trimming left V 5 bases short and J 0 bases short, with 11 bases between. Germline V gene data show CDR1 as MGHDK and CDR2 as SYGVNS.

The chain uses TRBV30 and TRBJ2-3; 9 bases align to TRBD2. CDR1 is GTSNPN, CDR2 SVGIG, per germline (reference sequence). J lost 5 bases, V lost 7 bases, and 1 base had no gene match. The CDR3 covers 11 residues. The CDR3 DNA reads TGTGCCTTTAGCGGGGGAGATACGCAGTATTTT. As protein: CAFSGGDTQYF.

This chain joins TRBV19 and TRBJ1-4; the D gene is possibly TRBD1 (5 bases). Germline-derived CDR1 and CDR2 are LNHDA and SQIVND (reference sequence). V gave up 9 bases and J gave up 0 bases, with 14 bases separating them. The CDR3 is 15 amino acids. In DNA, the CDR3 is TGTGCCAGCAAGGGGCAGGCTGCAACTAATGAAAAACTGTTTTTT. Amino acids: CASKGQAATNEKLFF.

The chain is built from TRBV28 and TRBJ1-4; D gene unclear. The ends were cut back, 5 bases at V and 5 bases at J, with 15 bases in the middle. Germline lookup yields CDR1 MDHEN and CDR2 SYDVKM. The CDR3 extends over 15 amino acids. CDR3 sequence (DNA): TGTGCCAGCAGTCCCGCAGGAATAGGAAATGAAAAACTGTTTTTT. This codes for CASSPAGIGNEKLFF.

This clone was observed once. The rearrangement joins TRBV5-1 to TRBJ1-1, with D unclear. Germline assignment: CDR1 SGHRS and CDR2 YFSETQ. This CDR3 spans 14 amino acids. Trimming took 0 bases from V and 1 from J, leaving 7 bases between them. CDR3 sequence (DNA): TGCGCCAGCAGCTTGGGGCAGTCGAACACTGAAGCTTTCTTT. Protein sequence: CASSLGQSNTEAFF.

This rearrangement joins TRBV7-6 to TRBJ1-1; 7 nucleotides align to TRBD1. V lost 4 bases to trimming and J lost 3 bases; unmatched junction nucleotides: 14. This CDR3 has 17 residues. Germline CDR1 and CDR2: SGHVS and FNYEAQ. Here the CDR3 reads CASSSALVTGIDTEAFF. CDR3 DNA: TGTGCCAGCAGCTCAGCCCTCGTGACAGGGATTGACACTGAAGCTTTCTTT.

This chain uses TRBV2 with TRBJ1-4, with TRBD1 matching over 9 bases. CDR3 size: 15 residues. The ends lost 6 bases at V and 7 bases at J; junction bases unmatched: 9. From germline, CDR1 is SNHLY and CDR2 FYNNEI. The CDR3 DNA sequence: TGTGCCAGCAGGACCGGGACAGGGCCCGGTGAAAAACTGTTTTTT. This sequence encodes CASRTGTGPGEKLFF.

The CDR3 reads CASSAMGTGGYEQYF. CDR3 sequence (DNA): TGTGCCAGCAGTGCAATGGGGACAGGGGGCTACGAGCAGTACTTC. The chain joins TRBV6-1 to TRBJ2-7, with TRBD1 identical over 11 bases. Germline CDR1 is MNHNS and CDR2 is SASEGT. This CDR3 is 15 amino acids long. J lost 3 bases, V lost 4 bases, and 5 bases had no gene match.

The chain joins TRBV7-2 to TRBJ2-1; no clear D gene. Germline values: CDR1 SGHTA, CDR2 FQGNSA. The CDR3 extends over 15 amino acids. The V and J ends lost 1 base and 10 bases respectively, with 17 bases between them. CDR3 DNA sequence: TGTGCCAGCAGCTTAGTACGTGAGGCTTCTGAGGAGCAGTTCTTC. Residues: CASSLVREASEEQFF.

The rearrangement uses TRBV4-3 and TRBJ2-7, with D maybe TRBD2 (5 bases). With 4 bases removed from V and 6 bases from J, the gap between germline ends came to 13 bases. In germline, CDR1 is LGHNA, CDR2 YSLEER. CDR3 length: 13 residues. CDR3 sequence (DNA): TGCGCCAGCAGCCTAGAGGGTTACTCCGAGCAGTACTTC. This codes for CASSLEGYSEQYF.

V and J are TRBV5-6 and TRBJ2-5, with TRBD1 as a possible D gene (5 bases). Germline V gene lookup returns CDR1 SGHDT and CDR2 YYEEEE. This CDR3 spans 15 amino acids. V was clipped by 2 bases and J by 2 bases, with 13 bases between them. The CDR3 region has the DNA TGTGCCAGCAGCTTATTTACAGGCGAACAAGAGACCCAGTACTTC. This gives the protein CASSLFTGEQETQYF.

The rearrangement joins TRBV25-1 to TRBJ2-7, with TRBD1 identical over 10 bases. V gave up 6 bases and J gave up 6 bases; unmatched junction bases: 8. Germline CDR1 reads MGHDK; CDR2 reads SYGVNS. This CDR3 has 14 residues. CDR3: CASRRPGTGAEQYF. Here the CDR3 DNA reads TGTGCCAGCAGACGTCCCGGGACAGGGGCCGAGCAGTACTTC.

The V call is TRBV6-6, the J call TRBJ1-5; the D gene is possibly TRBD1 (5 bases). The V and J ends lost 6 bases and 6 bases respectively, with 21 bases between them. Looked up from germline, CDR1 is MNHNY and CDR2 is SVGAGI (reference sequence). CDR3 length: 16 residues. CDR3 DNA: TGTGCCAGCAGCCCCAGTCGTTGGGGGTTGGGTCAGCCCCAGCATTTT. Translating gives CASSPSRWGLGQPQHF.

CDR3 in amino acids: CAYRTGNYEQYF. CDR3 coding DNA: TGTGCCTACCGGACAGGGAACTACGAGCAGTACTTC. The J gene is TRBJ2-7, the V gene TRBV30; 8 bases fit TRBD1. V dropped 7 bases and J dropped 3; count of bases not matched to a gene: 5. CDR1 and CDR2 (germline): GTSNPN, SVGIG (reference sequence). The CDR3 has 12 amino acids.

This clone has only one observation. The chain joins TRBV28 to TRBJ2-5, with 9 bases aligning to TRBD2. Trimming took 7 bases from V and 2 from J; bases not matched to a gene: 8. This CDR3 comprises 15 residues. Looked up from germline, CDR1 is MDHEN and CDR2 is SYDVKM. In DNA form, the CDR3 reads TGTGCCAGCATCACAAAGACTAGCGGTCAAGAGACCCAGTACTTC. This sequence encodes CASITKTSGQETQYF.